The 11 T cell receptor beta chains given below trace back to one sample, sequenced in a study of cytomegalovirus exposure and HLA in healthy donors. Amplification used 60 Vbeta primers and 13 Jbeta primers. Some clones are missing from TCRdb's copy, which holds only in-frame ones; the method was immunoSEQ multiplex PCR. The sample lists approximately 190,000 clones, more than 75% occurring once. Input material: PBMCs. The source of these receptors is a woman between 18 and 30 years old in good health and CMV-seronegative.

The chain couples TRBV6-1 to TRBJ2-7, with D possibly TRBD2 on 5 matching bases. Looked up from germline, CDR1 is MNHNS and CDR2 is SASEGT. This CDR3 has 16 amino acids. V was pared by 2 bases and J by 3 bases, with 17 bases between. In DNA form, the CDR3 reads TGTGCCAGCAGTGAATTTGAGGTAGGAGGAATCTACGAGCAGTACTTC. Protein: CASSEFEVGGIYEQYF.

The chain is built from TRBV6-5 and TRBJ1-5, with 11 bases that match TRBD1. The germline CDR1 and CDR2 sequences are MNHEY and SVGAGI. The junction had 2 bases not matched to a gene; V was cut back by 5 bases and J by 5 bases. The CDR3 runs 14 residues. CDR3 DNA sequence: TGTGCCAGCAGTGGACAGGGGGCGGATCAGCCCCAGCATTTT. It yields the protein CASSGQGADQPQHF.

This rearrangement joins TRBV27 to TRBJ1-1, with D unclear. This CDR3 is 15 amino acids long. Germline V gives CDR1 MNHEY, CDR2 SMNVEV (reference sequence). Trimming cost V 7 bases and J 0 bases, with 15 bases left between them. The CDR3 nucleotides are TGTGCCAGCACTTCCCCAAGCCACTTGAACACTGAAGCTTTCTTT. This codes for CASTSPSHLNTEAFF.

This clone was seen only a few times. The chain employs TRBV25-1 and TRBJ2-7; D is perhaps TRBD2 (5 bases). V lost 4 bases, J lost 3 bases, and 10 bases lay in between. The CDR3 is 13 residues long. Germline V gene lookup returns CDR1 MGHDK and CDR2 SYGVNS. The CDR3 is CASSVGGSYEQYF. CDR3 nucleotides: TGTGCCAGCAGTGTCGGAGGCAGCTACGAGCAGTACTTC.

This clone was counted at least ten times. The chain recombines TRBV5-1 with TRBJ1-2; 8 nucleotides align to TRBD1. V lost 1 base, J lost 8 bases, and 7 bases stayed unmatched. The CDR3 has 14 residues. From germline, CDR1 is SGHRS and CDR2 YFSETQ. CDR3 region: CASSLTGQGDGYTF. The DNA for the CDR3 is TGCGCCAGCAGCTTGACCGGACAGGGCGACGGCTACACCTTC.

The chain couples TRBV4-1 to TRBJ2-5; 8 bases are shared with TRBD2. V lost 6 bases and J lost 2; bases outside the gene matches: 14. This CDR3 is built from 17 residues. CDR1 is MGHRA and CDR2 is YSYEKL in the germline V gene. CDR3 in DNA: TGCGCCAGCAGTCACAACGGCGTAGCGGGGACACAAGAGACCCAGTACTTC. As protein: CASSHNGVAGTQETQYF.

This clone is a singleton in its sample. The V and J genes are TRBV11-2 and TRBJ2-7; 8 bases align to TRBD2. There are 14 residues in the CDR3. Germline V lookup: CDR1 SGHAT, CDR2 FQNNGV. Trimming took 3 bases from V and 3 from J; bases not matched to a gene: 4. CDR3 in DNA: TGTGCCAGCAGCTTGACCAGCGGGAGCTACGAGCAGTACTTC. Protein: CASSLTSGSYEQYF.

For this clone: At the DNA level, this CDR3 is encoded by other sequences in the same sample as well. CDR3 amino acids: CASSEVQGGNSPLHF. In nucleotides, the CDR3 is TGTGCCAGCAGCGAAGTACAGGGGGGGAATTCACCCCTCCACTTT. The chain uses TRBV9 and TRBJ1-6; 8 bases line up with TRBD1. The germline V gene encodes CDR1 SGDLS and CDR2 YYNGEE. The CDR3 runs 15 residues. Trimming at V came to 3 bases and at J to 7 bases, leaving 6 bases not matched to a gene.

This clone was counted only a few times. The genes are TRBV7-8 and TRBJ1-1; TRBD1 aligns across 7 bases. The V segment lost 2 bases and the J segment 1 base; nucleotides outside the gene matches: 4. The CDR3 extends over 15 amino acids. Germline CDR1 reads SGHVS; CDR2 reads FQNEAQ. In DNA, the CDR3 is TGTGCCAGCAGCTTATCCGGGACAGCGAACACTGAAGCTTTCTTT. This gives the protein CASSLSGTANTEAFF.

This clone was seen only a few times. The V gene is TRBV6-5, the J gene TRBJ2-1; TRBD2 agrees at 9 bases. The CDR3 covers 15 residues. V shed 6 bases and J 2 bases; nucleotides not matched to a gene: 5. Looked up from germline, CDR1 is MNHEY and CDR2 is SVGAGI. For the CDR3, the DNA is TGTGCCAGCAGACGGACTAGCGTTACCTACAATGAGCAGTTCTTC. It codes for CASRRTSVTYNEQFF.

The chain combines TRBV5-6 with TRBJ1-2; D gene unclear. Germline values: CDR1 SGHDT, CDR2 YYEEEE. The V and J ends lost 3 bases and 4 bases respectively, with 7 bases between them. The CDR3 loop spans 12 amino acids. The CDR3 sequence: CASSSNSYGYTF. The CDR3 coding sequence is TGTGCCAGCAGCTCCAATTCCTATGGCTACACCTTC. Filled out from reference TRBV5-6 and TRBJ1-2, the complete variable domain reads DAGVTQSPTHLIKTRGQQVTLRCSPKSGHDTVSWYQQALGQGPQFIFQYYEEEERQRGNFPDRFSGHQFPNYSSELNVNALLLGDSALYLCASSSNSYGYTFGSGTRLTVV.